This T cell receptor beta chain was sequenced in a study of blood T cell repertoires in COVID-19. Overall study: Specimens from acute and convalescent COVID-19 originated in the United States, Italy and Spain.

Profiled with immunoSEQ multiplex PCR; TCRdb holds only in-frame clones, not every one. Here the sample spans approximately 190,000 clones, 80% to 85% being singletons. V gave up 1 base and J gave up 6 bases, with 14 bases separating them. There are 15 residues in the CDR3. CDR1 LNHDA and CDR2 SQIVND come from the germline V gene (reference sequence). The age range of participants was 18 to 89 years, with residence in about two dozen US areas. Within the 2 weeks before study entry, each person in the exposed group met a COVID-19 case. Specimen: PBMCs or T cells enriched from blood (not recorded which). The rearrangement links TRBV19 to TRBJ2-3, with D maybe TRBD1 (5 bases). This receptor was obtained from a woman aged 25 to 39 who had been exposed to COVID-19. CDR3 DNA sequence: TGTGCCAGTAGTATAGTAGAGCAGGGTGCGGATACGCAGTATTTT. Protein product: CASSIVEQGADTQYF. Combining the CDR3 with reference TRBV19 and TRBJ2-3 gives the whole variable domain DGGITQSPKYLFRKEGQNVTLSCEQNLNHDAMYWYRQDPGQGLRLIYYSQIVNDFQKGDIAEGYSVSREKKESFPLTVTSAQKNPTAFYLCASSIVEQGADTQYFGPGTRLTVL.